The 6 T cell receptor beta chains given below trace back to one sample, sequenced in a study of Graves' ophthalmopathy and Graves' hyperthyroidism. Using RNA transcripts, the TCR beta CDR3 regions were amplified. First-round RT-PCR employed HTBI primers, with a second-round multiplex PCR after it. In TCRdb, the multiplex PCR reads were re-called with MiXCR into one record per CDR3 protein. Of approximately 480,000 distinct CDR3 sequences listed, about an eighth are singletons. Sequenced input: blood. The source of these receptors is a young woman with Graves' ophthalmopathy.

Many counts were recorded for this clonotype. The CDR3 nucleotides are TGTGCCAGCAGTTACGCCGGGACAGGAAATCAGCCCCAGCATTTT. Translating it yields CASSYAGTGNQPQHF. The rearrangement uses TRBV27 and TRBJ1-5, with 8 bases lining up with TRBD1. The CDR3 runs to 15 residues. CDR1 is MNHEY and CDR2 is SMNVEV in the germline V gene (reference sequence). V shed 4 bases, J shed 4 bases, and the junction held 6 bases outside the gene matches.

This clonotype was seen repeatedly, ten times or more. CDR3 nucleotide sequence: TGTGCCAGCAGCCTGGACCGACAGGGGACCTACGAGCAGTACTTC. Translation: CASSLDRQGTYEQYF. This chain joins TRBV13 and TRBJ2-7; TRBD1 aligns across 8 bases. The CDR3 is 15 amino acids. The germline CDR1 and CDR2 sequences are PRHDT and FYEKMQ (reference sequence). J was trimmed by 2 bases and V by 5 bases; bases with no gene match: 8.

This clonotype was observed a single time. A much larger clone lies one base from this, so it may be a read error. CDR3 sequence (DNA): TGTGCTTCAGGGAGGCAGGGGAATTCATCCCTCCACTTT. As protein: CASGRQGNSSLHF. The rearrangement links TRBV12-5 to TRBJ1-6; a weak D match, TRBD1 (6 bases). This CDR3 is built from 13 residues. Germline V gives CDR1 LGHNT, CDR2 FRNRAP.

This clonotype was seen many times. The chain employs TRBV15 and TRBJ1-2, with D hard to call. V dropped 0 bases and J dropped 2 bases, with 7 bases sitting between them. The germline gives CDR1 LNHNV, CDR2 YYDKDF (reference sequence). The CDR3 runs to 14 residues. The CDR3 sequence is CATSRDWTNYGYTF. The CDR3 DNA is TGTGCCACCAGCAGAGATTGGACGAACTATGGCTACACCTTC.

The chain joins TRBV3-1 to TRBJ2-7, with 9 bases matching TRBD2. Trimming removed 4 bases from V and 0 bases from J; junction bases left unmatched: 4. This CDR3 is 15 amino acids long. Germline V CDR1 and CDR2: LGHDT, YNNKEL (reference sequence). The CDR3 region is CASSLAGVYSYEQYF. The CDR3 DNA reads as TGTGCCAGCAGCCTAGCGGGGGTCTACTCCTACGAGCAGTACTTC.

This clonotype was seen many times. The chain uses TRBV12-3 or TRBV12-4 and TRBJ1-2; D perhaps matches TRBD1 (6 bases). V was shortened by 3 bases and J by 2 bases, with 16 bases between the two germline ends. The CDR3 loop spans 16 amino acids. CDR3 region: CASSLTSPGENYGYTF. Here the CDR3 DNA reads TGTGCCAGCAGTTTGACCTCCCCAGGGGAAAACTATGGCTACACCTTC.